This passage covers 10 T cell receptor beta chains from one sample sequenced in a study of spatial heterogeneity in lung cancer. The time point is: sample taken at primary tumor resection. Sequencing was performed on whole RNA extracted from tumor and nontumor lung tissue, or from frozen PBMC, and the material was left unsorted. TCRdb redid the calling of the 5' RACE reads with MiXCR, one entry per CDR3 protein. Found here are several thousand distinct CDR3 sequences, approximately 33% of them singletons; the top ten hold roughly 3.5%. The material was PBMCs, obtained at surgery. The receptors were sampled from a female donor with early-stage non-small cell lung cancer.

Turning to this clonotype: The library was built for alpha chains, so this beta chain is an off-target read and its size means little. The V and J genes are TRBV28 and TRBJ2-7; possibly TRBD1 or TRBD2 for D (5 bases each). The CDR3 consists of 14 residues. V lost 6 bases to trimming and J lost 8 bases, with 20 bases between them. The germline V gene encodes CDR1 MDHEN and CDR2 SYDVKM. The CDR3 reads CASRIRDQLTKQYF. CDR3 coding DNA: TGTGCCAGCAGAATCCGGGACCAACTTACGAAGCAGTACTTC.

This clonotype was detected only a few times. The junction departs from germline at one end; a sequencing error may be responsible. Because this beta chain is a stray read in a library intended to capture alpha chains, its abundance should not be given much weight. This sequence joins TRBV5-5 and TRBJ2-2; D perhaps matches TRBD1 (6 bases). Looked up from germline, CDR1 is SGHKS and CDR2 is YYEKEE (reference sequence). The CDR3 consists of 14 residues. The DNA for the CDR3 is TGTGCCAGCACCTTGGACAGCCACACCGGGGAGCTGTTTTTT. Its translation: CASTLDSHTGELFF. Complete variable domain (other parts from reference TRBV5-5 and TRBJ2-2): DAGVTQSPTHLIKTRGQQVTLRCSPISGHKSVSWYQQVLGQGPQFIFQYYEKEERGRGNFPDRFSARQFPNYSSELNVNALLLGDSALYLCASTLDSHTGELFFGEGSRLTVL.

On this clonotype itself: This beta chain came through as a stray read in a library set up for alpha chains, and its size says little. The chain couples TRBV7-2 to TRBJ2-5; 11 nucleotides agree with TRBD1. The CDR3 sequence is 15 residues long. J was trimmed by 5 bases and V by 7 bases; bases with no gene match: 9. CDR1 and CDR2 from the germline V gene are SGHTA and FQGNSA. CDR3 sequence (DNA): TGTGCCAGCACCCCCCTGGGACAGGGGGGTGAGACCCAGTACTTC. Translation: CASTPLGQGGETQYF.

This clonotype was seen only a few times. For a library built for alpha chains, this beta chain is a stray read; little rests on its size. The J gene is TRBJ2-7, the V gene TRBV7-9; D is ambiguous. The CDR3 has 12 amino acids. In germline, CDR1 is SEHNR, CDR2 FQNEAQ (reference sequence). V shed 5 bases and J shed 3 bases, with 8 bases lying between them. CDR3 in amino acids: CASSALNYEQYF. Written as DNA, the CDR3 is TGTGCCAGCAGCGCCTTAAACTACGAGCAGTACTTC.

This clonotype came up a few times. Within a library made for alpha chains, this beta chain is off target, and its count is uninformative. The chain recombines TRBV5-4 with TRBJ2-7; D remains ambiguous. CDR1 SGHNT and CDR2 YYREEE come from the germline V gene (reference sequence). This CDR3 has 12 amino acids. V was clipped by 4 bases and J by 3 bases, with 8 bases between them. CDR3 in DNA: TGTGCCAGCAGCCTGGGCCGCTACGAGCAGTACTTC. It codes for CASSLGRYEQYF.

Regarding this clonotype: This beta chain is an unintended read in a library built for alpha chains; its size means little. This rearrangement joins TRBV2 to TRBJ2-3, with a possible D match to TRBD1 (5 bases). Germline V gene sequence: CDR1 SNHLY, CDR2 FYNNEI. CDR3 length: 13 amino acids. The V end was cut by 4 bases, the J end by 4 bases, with 9 bases between. Here the CDR3 DNA reads TGTGCCAGCAGTGGGGGCAGCCCAGATACGCAGTATTTT. Amino acids: CASSGGSPDTQYF.

This clonotype occurred a few times. This beta chain slipped into a library made for alpha chains as a stray read, so its size is not meaningful. The chain has TRBV5-4 and TRBJ2-4; weak D call: TRBD2 (6 bases). Per the germline V gene, CDR1 is SGHNT and CDR2 is YYREEE (reference sequence). V lost 4 bases, J lost 1 base, and 12 bases lay in between. The CDR3 is made up of 15 amino acids. The CDR3 spells CASSPAGIAKNIQYF. The CDR3, as DNA: TGTGCCAGCAGCCCCGCGGGGATCGCCAAAAACATTCAGTACTTC.

This clonotype has only a few counts. A library prepared for alpha chains yielded this beta chain as an off-target read; its size is of little meaning. This chain uses TRBV20-1 with TRBJ2-2; unclear D gene. CDR3 length: 13 amino acids. CDR1 is DFQATT and CDR2 is SNEGSKA in the germline V gene (reference sequence). V gave up 5 bases and J gave up 1 base, with 8 bases separating them. The CDR3 is CSAVDENTGELFF. CDR3 nucleotide sequence: TGCAGTGCTGTAGACGAGAACACCGGGGAGCTGTTTTTT.

Worth noting for this clonotype: This beta chain lies outside the target of a library built for alpha chains; its clone size means little. The chain combines TRBV15 with TRBJ2-1; 7 bases are a match to TRBD2. The germline CDR1 and CDR2 sequences are LNHNV and YYDKDF (reference sequence). CDR3 length: 14 amino acids. V was pared by 9 bases and J by 3 bases, with 8 bases of the junction left unmatched. The CDR3 loop is CATGKGGGYNEQFF. CDR3 DNA sequence: TGTGCCACTGGAAAGGGCGGGGGCTACAATGAGCAGTTCTTC.

To note about this clonotype: This beta chain slipped into a library made for alpha chains as a stray read, so its size is not meaningful. The chain combines TRBV6-2 or TRBV6-3 with TRBJ1-5; D perhaps matches TRBD1 (5 bases). CDR3 length equals 14 residues. V lost 3 bases and J lost 3, with 9 bases in between. Per the germline V gene, CDR1 is MNHEY and CDR2 is SVGEGT. CDR3 loop: CASSYYGTNQPQHF. The CDR3 DNA follows: TGTGCCAGCAGTTATTACGGGACCAATCAGCCCCAGCATTTT.